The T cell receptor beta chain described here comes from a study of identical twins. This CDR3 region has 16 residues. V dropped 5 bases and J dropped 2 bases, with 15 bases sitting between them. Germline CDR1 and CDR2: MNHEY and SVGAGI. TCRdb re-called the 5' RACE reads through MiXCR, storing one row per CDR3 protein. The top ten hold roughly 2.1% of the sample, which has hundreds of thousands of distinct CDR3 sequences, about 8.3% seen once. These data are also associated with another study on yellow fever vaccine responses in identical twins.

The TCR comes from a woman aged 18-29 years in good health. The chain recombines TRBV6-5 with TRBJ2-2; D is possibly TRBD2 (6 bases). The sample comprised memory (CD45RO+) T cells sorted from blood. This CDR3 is CASSLLGAGNTGELFF. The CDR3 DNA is TGTGCCAGCAGTCTCCTCGGAGCGGGTAACACCGGGGAGCTGTTTTTT.